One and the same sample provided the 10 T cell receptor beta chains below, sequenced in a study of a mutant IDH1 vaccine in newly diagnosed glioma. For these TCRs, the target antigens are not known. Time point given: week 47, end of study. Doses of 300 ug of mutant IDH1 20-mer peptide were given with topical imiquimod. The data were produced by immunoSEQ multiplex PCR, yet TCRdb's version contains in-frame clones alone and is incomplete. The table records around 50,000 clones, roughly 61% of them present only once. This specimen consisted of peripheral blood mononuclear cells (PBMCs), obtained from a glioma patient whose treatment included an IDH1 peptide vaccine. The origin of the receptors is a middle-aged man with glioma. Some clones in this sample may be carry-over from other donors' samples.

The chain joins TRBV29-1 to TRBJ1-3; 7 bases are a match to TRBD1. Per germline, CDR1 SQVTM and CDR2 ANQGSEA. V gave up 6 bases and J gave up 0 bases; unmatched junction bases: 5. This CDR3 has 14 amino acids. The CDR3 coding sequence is TGCAGCGTGGAGACAGGGTACTCTGGAAACACCATATATTTT. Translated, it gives CSVETGYSGNTIYF.

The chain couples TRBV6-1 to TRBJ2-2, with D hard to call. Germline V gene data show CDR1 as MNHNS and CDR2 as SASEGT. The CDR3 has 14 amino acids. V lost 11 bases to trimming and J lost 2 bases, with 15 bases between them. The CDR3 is CAASWLSNTGELFF. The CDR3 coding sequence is TGTGCCGCTTCCTGGTTATCCAACACCGGGGAGCTGTTTTTT.

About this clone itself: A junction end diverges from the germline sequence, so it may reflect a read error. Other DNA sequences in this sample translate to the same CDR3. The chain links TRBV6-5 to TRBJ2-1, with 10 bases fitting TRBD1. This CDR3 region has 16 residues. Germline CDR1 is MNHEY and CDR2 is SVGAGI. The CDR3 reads CASSYTIGQGGNEQFF. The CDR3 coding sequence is TGTGCCAGTAGTTACACTATCGGACAGGGGGGCAATGAGCAGTTCTTC.

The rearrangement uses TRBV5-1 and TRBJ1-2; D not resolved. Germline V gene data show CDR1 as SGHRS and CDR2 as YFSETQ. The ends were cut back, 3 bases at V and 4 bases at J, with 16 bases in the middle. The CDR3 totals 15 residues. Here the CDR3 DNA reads TGCGCCAGCAGCTCGGACCCTTCCGCGAGCTATGGCTACACCTTC. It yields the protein CASSSDPSASYGYTF.

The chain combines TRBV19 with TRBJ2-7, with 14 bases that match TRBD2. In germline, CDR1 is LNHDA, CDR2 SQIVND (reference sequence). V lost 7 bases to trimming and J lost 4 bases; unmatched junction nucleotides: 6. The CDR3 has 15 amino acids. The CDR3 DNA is TGTGCCAGTACCAAGACTAGCGGGGGGGCGTACGAGCAGTACTTC. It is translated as CASTKTSGGAYEQYF. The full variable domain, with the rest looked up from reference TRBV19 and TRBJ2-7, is DGGITQSPKYLFRKEGQNVTLSCEQNLNHDAMYWYRQDPGQGLRLIYYSQIVNDFQKGDIAEGYSVSREKKESFPLTVTSAQKNPTAFYLCASTKTSGGAYEQYFGPGTRLTVT.

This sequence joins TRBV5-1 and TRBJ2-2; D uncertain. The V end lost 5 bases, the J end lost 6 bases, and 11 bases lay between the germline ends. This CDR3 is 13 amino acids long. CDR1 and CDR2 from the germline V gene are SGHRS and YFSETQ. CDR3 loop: CASRVFGAGELFF. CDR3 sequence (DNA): TGCGCCAGCAGGGTGTTTGGTGCCGGGGAGCTGTTTTTT.

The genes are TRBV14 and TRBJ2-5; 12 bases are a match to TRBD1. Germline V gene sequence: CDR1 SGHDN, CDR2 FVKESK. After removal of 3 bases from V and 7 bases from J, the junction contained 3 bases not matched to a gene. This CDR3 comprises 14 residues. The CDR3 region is CASSHRGQGATQYF. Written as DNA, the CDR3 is TGTGCCAGCAGCCACCGGGGACAGGGGGCGACCCAGTACTTC.

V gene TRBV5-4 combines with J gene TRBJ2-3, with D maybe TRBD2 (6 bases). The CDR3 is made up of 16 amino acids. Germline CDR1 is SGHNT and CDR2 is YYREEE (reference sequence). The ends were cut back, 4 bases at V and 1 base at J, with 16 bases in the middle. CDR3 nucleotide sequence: TGTGCCAGCAGCCACCCCCCGGGACTGGGCACAGATACGCAGTATTTT. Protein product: CASSHPPGLGTDTQYF.

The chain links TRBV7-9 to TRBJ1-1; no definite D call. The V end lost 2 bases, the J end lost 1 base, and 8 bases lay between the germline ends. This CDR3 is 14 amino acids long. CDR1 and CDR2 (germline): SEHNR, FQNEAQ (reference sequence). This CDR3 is CASSLLRTNTEAFF. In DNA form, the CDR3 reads TGTGCCAGCAGCTTACTTCGAACGAACACTGAAGCTTTCTTT. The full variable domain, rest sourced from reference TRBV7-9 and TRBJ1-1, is DTGVSQNPRHKITKRGQNVTFRCDPISEHNRLYWYRQTLGQGPEFLTYFQNEAQLEKSRLLSDRFSAERPKGSFSTLEIQRTEQGDSAMYLCASSLLRTNTEAFFGQGTRLTVV.

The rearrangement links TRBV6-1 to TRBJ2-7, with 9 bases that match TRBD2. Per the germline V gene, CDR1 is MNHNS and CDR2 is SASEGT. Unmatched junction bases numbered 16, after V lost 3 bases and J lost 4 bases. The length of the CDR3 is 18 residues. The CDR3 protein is CASSERLAVPVRTYEQYF. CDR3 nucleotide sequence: TGTGCCAGCAGTGAGCGACTAGCGGTCCCCGTTCGTACGTACGAGCAGTACTTC.